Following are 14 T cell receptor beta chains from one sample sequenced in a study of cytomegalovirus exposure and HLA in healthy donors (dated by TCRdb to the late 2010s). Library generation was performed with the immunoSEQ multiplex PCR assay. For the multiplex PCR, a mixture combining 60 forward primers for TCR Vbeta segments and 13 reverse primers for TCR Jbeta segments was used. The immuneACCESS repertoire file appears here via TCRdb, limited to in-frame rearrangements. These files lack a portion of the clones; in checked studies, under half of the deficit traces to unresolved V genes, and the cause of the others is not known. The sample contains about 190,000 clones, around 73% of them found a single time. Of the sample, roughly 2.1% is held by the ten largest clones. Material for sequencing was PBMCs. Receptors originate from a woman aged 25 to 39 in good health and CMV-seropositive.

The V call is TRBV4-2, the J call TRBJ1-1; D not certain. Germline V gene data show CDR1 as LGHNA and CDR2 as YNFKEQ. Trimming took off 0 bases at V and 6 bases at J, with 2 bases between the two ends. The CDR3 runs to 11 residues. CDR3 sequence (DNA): TGTGCCAGCAGCCAAGACGCTGAAGCTTTCTTT. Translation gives CASSQDAEAFF.

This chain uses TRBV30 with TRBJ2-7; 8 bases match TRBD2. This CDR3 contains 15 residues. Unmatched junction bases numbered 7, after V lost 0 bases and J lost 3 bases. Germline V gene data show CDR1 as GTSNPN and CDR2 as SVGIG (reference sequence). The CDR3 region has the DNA TGTGCCTGGAGTGTACATCTAGCGGGTAGCTACGAGCAGTACTTC. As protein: CAWSVHLAGSYEQYF.

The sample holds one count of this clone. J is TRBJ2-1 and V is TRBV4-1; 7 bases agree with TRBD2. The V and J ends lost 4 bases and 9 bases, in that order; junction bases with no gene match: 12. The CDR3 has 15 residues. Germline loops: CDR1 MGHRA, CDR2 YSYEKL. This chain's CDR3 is CASSPAGTTRGEQFF. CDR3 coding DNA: TGCGCCAGCAGCCCAGCCGGGACTACTAGGGGTGAGCAGTTCTTC.

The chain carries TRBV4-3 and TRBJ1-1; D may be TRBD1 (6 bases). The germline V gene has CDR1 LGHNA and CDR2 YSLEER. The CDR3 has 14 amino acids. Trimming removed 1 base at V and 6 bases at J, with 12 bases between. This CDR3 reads CASSQVGAGAEAFF. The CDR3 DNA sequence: TGCGCCAGCAGCCAAGTGGGGGCAGGGGCTGAAGCTTTCTTT.

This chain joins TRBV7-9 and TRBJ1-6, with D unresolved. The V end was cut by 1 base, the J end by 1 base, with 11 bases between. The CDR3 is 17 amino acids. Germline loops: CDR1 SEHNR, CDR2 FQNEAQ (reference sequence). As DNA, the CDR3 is TGTGCCAGCAGCTTAGGGGGAGGGCGATCCTATAATTCACCCCTCCACTTT. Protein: CASSLGGGRSYNSPLHF.

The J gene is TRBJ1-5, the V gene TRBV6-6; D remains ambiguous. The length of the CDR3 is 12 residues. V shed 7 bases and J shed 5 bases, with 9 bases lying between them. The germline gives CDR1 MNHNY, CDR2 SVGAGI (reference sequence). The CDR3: CASTTPDQPQHF. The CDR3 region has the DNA TGTGCCAGCACGACACCAGATCAGCCCCAGCATTTT.

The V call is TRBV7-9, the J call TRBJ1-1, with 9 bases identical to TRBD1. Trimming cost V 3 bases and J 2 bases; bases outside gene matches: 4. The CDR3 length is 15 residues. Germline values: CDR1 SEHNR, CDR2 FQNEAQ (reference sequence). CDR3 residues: CASSFEQGANTEAFF. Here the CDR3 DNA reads TGTGCCAGCAGCTTCGAACAGGGGGCCAACACTGAAGCTTTCTTT.

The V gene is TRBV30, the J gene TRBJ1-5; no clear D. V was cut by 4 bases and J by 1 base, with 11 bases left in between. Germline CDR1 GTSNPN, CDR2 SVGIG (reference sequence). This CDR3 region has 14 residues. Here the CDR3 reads CAWTSGGSNQPQHF. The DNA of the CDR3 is TGTGCCTGGACTTCGGGAGGGAGCAATCAGCCCCAGCATTTT.

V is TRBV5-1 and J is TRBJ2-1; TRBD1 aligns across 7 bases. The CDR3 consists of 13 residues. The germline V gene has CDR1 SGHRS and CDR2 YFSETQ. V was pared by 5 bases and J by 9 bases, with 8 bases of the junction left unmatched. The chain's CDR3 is CASRQGPYIEQFF. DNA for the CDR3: TGCGCCAGCAGACAGGGGCCCTATATTGAGCAGTTCTTC.

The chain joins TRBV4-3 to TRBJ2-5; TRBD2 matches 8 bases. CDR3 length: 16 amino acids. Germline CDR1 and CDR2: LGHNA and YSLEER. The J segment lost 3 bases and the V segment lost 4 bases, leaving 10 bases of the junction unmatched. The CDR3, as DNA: TGCGCCAGCAGCCTTTTTCGGGGGGGCGGGGAAGAGACCCAGTACTTC. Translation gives CASSLFRGGGEETQYF.

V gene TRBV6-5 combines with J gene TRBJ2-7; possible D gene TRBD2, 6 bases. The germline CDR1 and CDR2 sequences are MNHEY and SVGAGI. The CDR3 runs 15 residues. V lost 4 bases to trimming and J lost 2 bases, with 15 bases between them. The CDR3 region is CASSSLGLRTYEQYF. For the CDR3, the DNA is TGTGCCAGCAGTTCGTTGGGACTCCGTACCTACGAGCAGTACTTC.

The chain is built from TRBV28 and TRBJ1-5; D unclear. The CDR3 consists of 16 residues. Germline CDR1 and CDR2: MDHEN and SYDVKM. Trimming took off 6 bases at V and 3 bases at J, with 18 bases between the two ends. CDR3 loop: CASSFSTRGHNQPQHF. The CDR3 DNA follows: TGTGCCAGCAGCTTTTCTACGCGAGGCCACAATCAGCCCCAGCATTTT.

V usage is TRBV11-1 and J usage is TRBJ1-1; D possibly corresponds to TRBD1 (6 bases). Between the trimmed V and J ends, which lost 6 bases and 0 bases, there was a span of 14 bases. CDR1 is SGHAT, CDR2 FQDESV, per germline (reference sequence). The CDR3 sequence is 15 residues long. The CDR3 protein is CASRPRDTLNTEAFF. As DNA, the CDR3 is TGTGCCAGCAGACCTCGGGACACTTTGAACACTGAAGCTTTCTTT.

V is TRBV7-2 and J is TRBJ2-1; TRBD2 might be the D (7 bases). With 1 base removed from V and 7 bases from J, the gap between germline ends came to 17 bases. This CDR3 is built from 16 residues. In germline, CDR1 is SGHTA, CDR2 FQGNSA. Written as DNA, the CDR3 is TGTGCCAGCAGCTTAGAGATGGGGGGGGGCCGGAATGAGCAGTTCTTC. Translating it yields CASSLEMGGGRNEQFF.